In its sample, the clone carrying this T cell receptor beta chain was seen a few times. Its antigen is still unknown. This sample stems from a study of vaccination and CD4 T cells after COVID-19. The CDR3 is made up of 14 amino acids. V gave up 3 bases and J gave up 8 bases; unmatched junction bases: 8. The germline V gene encodes CDR1 KGHDR and CDR2 SFDVKD. Researchers used the Oncomine TCR Beta short-read assay to sequence DNA from cultured CD4+ T cells. It was from cultured CD4+ T cells that genomic DNA was extracted. TCRdb used MiXCR to reprocess the PCR reads, holding one entry per CDR3 protein. This table has more than 7,000 distinct CDR3 sequences, around 50% appearing once. Broader study findings: The study found that a median around 86% of reactive clones in convalescent patients appeared only post-vaccination.

The treatment denotes: approximately 9-day PBMC culture with coronavirus spike peptide pools or control peptides (ViraFEST assay). The receptor was derived from a human donor who had recovered from COVID-19. This sequence joins TRBV24-1 and TRBJ1-2, with 7 bases identical to TRBD1. The source material was CD4+ T cells from blood, cultured in vitro. CDR3 amino acids: CATSDPGQAQGYTF. CDR3 sequence (DNA): TGTGCCACCAGTGATCCCGGACAGGCTCAAGGCTACACCTTC.